Listed here is a single T cell receptor (beta chain). What it binds is not known. The immunoSEQ assay was version 4, run in survey mode. TCRdb's copy holds only in-frame clones and misses some; the assay was immunoSEQ multiplex PCR. Of 25,000 to 30,000 clones in the sample, around 73% are singletons; the top ten hold 0.75% to 0.85%. Lysates of CMV-infected fibroblasts at about 10 ug/mL stimulated these cells. Sorted nonresponding memory CD4+ T cells were CD40L-negative, CD69-negative, CD45RO-high. These HIV-1-infected adults initiated suppressive ART in chronic infection. Inclusion required CMV-positive serology and CD4+ counts above 400 cells/uL. The data were obtained in a study of persistence of HIV-infected CD4 T cells. Study summary: The sample holds CD4+ T cells responsive to CMV or HIV-1 Gag. Median time on suppressive ART was about eight years.

V dropped 6 bases and J dropped 2; count of bases not matched to a gene: 3. The CDR3 runs to 14 residues. Germline V gene data show CDR1 as MNHEY and CDR2 as SVGAGI. The source is an adult woman with HIV who was CMV-seropositive. The specimen was CD4+ T cells sorted from PBMCs after roughly 19-hour stimulation, collected from a patient who received antiretroviral therapy. The V call is TRBV6-5, the J call TRBJ2-3; 9 positions agree with TRBD1. CDR3 loop: CASRTGGPTDTQYF. Written as DNA, the CDR3 is TGTGCCAGCAGAACAGGGGGCCCCACAGATACGCAGTATTTT.